This TCR beta chain was identified in a study of cytomegalovirus exposure and HLA in healthy donors (dated 2017 in TCRdb). In the study overall: In an earlier analysis of several hundred of the donors, about 260 Gb of sequence data and 90 million to 120 million unique TCR beta sequences from some 170 million T cells were reported. Roughly 300 gigabases of sequencing data and tens of millions of unique TCR sequences were included in an early release covering about 600 HLA-typed donors. Of the 300 to 500 genotyped donors, less than 85% were placed in the genetic ancestry cluster associated with self-reported Caucasian donors. The study was designed to test whether signatures of past pathogen exposure could be identified by cataloging public T cell receptors. The T cell repertoires of several hundred subjects were profiled by immunosequencing and related to cytomegalovirus serostatus. A separate validation cohort of some 130 different subjects was used in addition to the roughly 700-subject first cohort. To predict cytomegalovirus infection status, the study brought together high-throughput TCR immunosequencing, statistical association of individual TCRs with disease status, and machine learning. A later analysis re-analyzed previously published TCR beta repertoires from 660 or so donors and added high-resolution HLA genotyping to study TCR occurrence patterns. In the later analysis, no new phenotypic data were used to find candidate immune exposures; instead, reliance was placed on TCR beta sequences and their occurrence across donors. To decide whether each TCR beta V gene segment behaved as functional or pseudogenic, an earlier analysis of 587 of the donors relied on high-throughput TCR beta sequencing. Donor age, sex, ethnicity and CMV serostatus were collected together with the repertoire data. A later genetic analysis took genome-wide SNP genotypes for about three fifths of the 666 donors and used that subset as a discovery cohort. Every discovery cohort repertoire had been produced on one sequencing platform. HLA typing included class I and class II loci at four-digit resolution. The number of donors typed differed by locus, with about 629-630 for A, B, C, DRB1 and DQB1, 522 for DQA1, nearly 610 for DPA1, and some 470 for DPB1. About five DR-DQ haplotypes were handled as single units for association and clustering because linkage in the cohort was strong. Across 300 to 400 genotyped donors of the cohort, an average of about 240,000 unique TCR beta nucleotide sequences per donor were sequenced, and 15% to 20% of those sequences were non-productive.

Here is what the overall study found, with its caveats: An earlier analysis of approximately 540 of the donors showed that most TCR beta V segments appeared in productive rearrangements either about 90% or about 30% of the time, which broadly matched IMGT annotations. Most CMV-associated TCR beta chains appeared to be HLA-restricted in a later analysis, and the HLA associations seemed to be driven largely by CMV exposure. In a later analysis, TCR association rates were found to vary across HLA loci, with the most associated TCRs seen for DRB1 alleles and the fewest for HLA-C alleles. Most TCR sequences were seen in very few donors, while some public TCRs were found in many individuals. The study gave a list of 150 to 200 TCR beta chains associated with cytomegalovirus. This cohort had only TCR beta chains sequenced, and the lack of alpha or paired-chain data limited which features could be detected. CMV serostatus was the only immune exposure information available for the cohort. The authors suggested that the approach could potentially be generalized to other disease states and immunological phenotypes. In vitro tests confirmed that a few of the cytomegalovirus-associated TCR beta chains recognize cytomegalovirus antigens. In a later genetic analysis, fewer N-insertions in productive TCRs were reported among donors in an Asian-associated ancestry cluster than the approximately 670-donor mean. Sequencing depth was assumed to be roughly uniform across donors in the presence/absence analyses, though that assumption may not hold. A further reported finding was that TCR beta sequences accurately predicted the HLA-A and HLA-B alleles for most subjects in the first cohort. Compared with equally common non-associated chains, HLA-associated TCR beta chains in a later analysis were more clonally expanded and had lower generation probabilities. The sequencing pipeline was judged likely to have produced a cluster of highly shared sequence variants as a technical artifact. Correlated functional status among segregating V segments might be attributable to linkage disequilibrium, but an unknown experimental factor could not be ruled out. In a later analysis, several top co-occurrence clusters were reported to appear linked to parvovirus B19, influenza, CMV and Epstein-Barr virus. An association between a missense DCLRE1C variant and V-gene and J-gene trimming of TCR beta chains was found in a later genetic analysis and replicated in an independent cohort. In a later analysis, over 15,000 TCR beta sequences were associated with specific HLA alleles at a false discovery rate of 0.05. Because HLA typing was unavailable for some donors at each locus, only the typed subset was used in association tests. Assigning TCR associations to individual alleles was difficult when HLA alleles, especially DR and DQ, strongly co-occurred. Because counts were too low, some 17 rarely observed V segments, including chromosome 9 orphons, were excluded from the earlier analysis of a few hundred of the donors. The classifier was reported to diagnose cytomegalovirus status with high specificity and sensitivity in both the original and validation cohorts.

Library creation used the immunoSEQ multiplex PCR assay. For the multiplex PCR, a mixture combining 60 forward primers for TCR Vbeta segments and 13 reverse primers for TCR Jbeta segments was used. A multiplex PCR assay on genomic DNA amplified the CDR3 region of rearranged TCR beta genes. Amplified TCR beta libraries were sequenced as 87-base-pair reads on the Illumina HiSeq System. From the authors' description of their analysis: Across the 670 or so repertoires, a later analysis counted tens of millions of unique TCR beta chains, roughly 11 million of which were shared by at least two donors. Raw reads were error-corrected and collapsed into unique sequences by a nearest-neighbor algorithm in which closely related sequences were merged to remove PCR and sequencing errors. To assign V, D and J gene segments, CDR3 sequences were aligned to IMGT reference sequences. For a sequence to be retained, a match of at least six nucleotides was required to both a V gene segment and a J gene segment. A rearrangement was called productive if the CDR3 had no stop codons and remained in frame with V and J, and every other rearrangement was called non-productive. Following IMGT convention, CDR3 was defined as the stretch from the second conserved V-encoded cysteine to the conserved J-encoded phenylalanine. The earlier analysis of some 550 of the donors excluded any sequence lacking an unambiguous match to a single V gene segment. In an earlier analysis of approximately 590 of the donors, a V segment was called functional when productive rearrangements were above 56.7%, and segregating when the standard deviation between donors exceeded 5%. A statistical classification framework was built to diagnose cytomegalovirus status from the catalog of TCR beta chain sequences. In a later analysis, V and J genes were assigned by comparing TCR nucleotide sequences against IMGT/GENE-DB human TR gene sequences. The TCRdist pipeline was used in a later analysis to assign CDR3 sequences and most-parsimonious VDJ recombination scenarios. In a later analysis, each TCR beta chain was defined by its CDR3 amino acid sequence together with its V-gene family, and reads lacking a unique V-gene family were excluded. To address suspected cross-contamination and a sequencing artifact, a later analysis removed 592 highly shared, low-generation-probability nucleotide sequences. In a later analysis, a clonal expansion index for each public chain was calculated from normalized within-repertoire ranks of inferred template counts. Generation probabilities in a later analysis came from a VDJ recombination model fitted to out-of-frame rearrangements, and those results were checked against IGoR. In a later analysis, TCR-TCR, TCR-HLA and TCR-CMV co-occurrence was scored with hypergeometric tests, and a repertoire-size bias correction was applied to TCR pairs. To estimate false discovery rates, a later analysis permuted the HLA or CMV assignments 20 times. A later analysis grouped co-occurring TCRs with DBSCAN, adding TCRdist sequence similarity when clustering within HLA-allele-positive subsets. Repertoires with fewer than 30,000 or more than 120,000 public chains, plus five repertoires with anomalous nucleotide sharing, were excluded from co-occurrence clustering. Entries here come from immuneACCESS through TCRdb and include only in-frame sequences with V and J called. Some clones fail to appear in such tables; in the studies checked, an unresolved V gene covers under half of the shortfall, and the cause of the remainder is unknown. D and trimming come from the DNA, and the V and J calls and clone size come from that table. Here the sample has 180,000 or so clones; around 85% occur a single time. About a tenth of the sample is held by the ten biggest clonotypes.

About this clone itself: What antigen it recognizes has not been identified. No qualities accompany the bases; no much larger clone lies one base away.

The cohort comprised some 700 healthy bone marrow donors. All cohort members were sampled while nominally healthy, although unrecorded immune exposures were likely present. The donor tested CMV seropositive, placing the donor among the roughly 300 seropositive members of the cohort. Every donor gave a peripheral blood sample, and the peripheral blood mononuclear cells from that sample were used for TCR beta sequencing. The Qiagen DNeasy Blood Extraction Kit was used to extract genomic DNA from the blood cell samples. The specimen sequenced was PBMCs. The TCR originated in a young man in good health and CMV-seropositive.

The CDR3 sequence is CASSSGTGNSPLHF. DNA sequence: TGTGCCAGCAGCTCCGGGACAGGCAATTCACCCCTCCACTTT. The rearranged segments are TRBV4-2 and TRBJ1-6, with 8 junctional bases fitting TRBD1. Per the germline V gene, LGHNA is the CDR1 and YNFKEQ is the CDR2. V has 5 bases trimmed and J has 7 bases trimmed; junction bases matching no gene number 4. Inclusive of the bounding cysteine and phenylalanine, the CDR3 is 14 residues long. Here the CDR3 DNA is all that survives: 42 bases in frame from base 1.